The 21 T cell receptor beta chains below come from one sample, sequenced in a study of blood T cell repertoires in COVID-19. The assay was immunoSEQ multiplex PCR, and TCRdb's table has in-frame clones only and misses some. In the table there are nearly 350,000 clones, around nine tenths of which are singletons. The sample taken for sequencing was peripheral blood. These receptors came from a woman aged 70 to 79 with COVID-19, enrolled during active disease.

This rearrangement joins TRBV2 to TRBJ1-1, with D possibly TRBD1 on 6 matching bases. Germline-derived CDR1 and CDR2 are SNHLY and FYNNEI. The V end was cut by 4 bases, the J end by 4 bases, with 13 bases between. The CDR3 loop spans 14 amino acids. Written as DNA, the CDR3 is TGTGCCAGCAGTGGCTCGACAGGCAGCACTGAAGCTTTCTTT. Protein product: CASSGSTGSTEAFF.

This clone came up a few times. This chain uses TRBV29-1 with TRBJ1-1; no definite D call. Germline CDR1 SQVTM, CDR2 ANQGSEA. The CDR3 runs to 13 residues. V lost 6 bases and J 6 bases, leaving 17 bases between the germline ends. The CDR3 nucleotides are TGCAGCGTCGGCCAGGTAATTTTCTCTGAAGCTTTCTTT. Encoded protein: CSVGQVIFSEAFF.

The rearrangement uses TRBV9 and TRBJ2-2; tentative D call: TRBD2 (5 bases). Germline V CDR1 and CDR2: SGDLS, YYNGEE. Trimming shortened V by 0 bases and J by 4 bases, and 13 bases separated the two germline ends. CDR3 length equals 16 residues. CDR3 amino acids: CASSVASSGVTGELFF. The CDR3 DNA is TGTGCCAGCAGCGTAGCCTCCAGCGGAGTCACCGGGGAGCTGTTTTTT.

This clone has just one count. This chain joins TRBV6-2 or TRBV6-3 and TRBJ1-2; D not certain. Trimming stripped 5 bases from V and 5 bases from J, with 9 bases between. CDR1 and CDR2 from the germline V gene are MNHEY and SVGEGT. CDR3 length equals 12 residues. The CDR3 region is CASSNPLYGYTF. CDR3 in DNA: TGTGCCAGCAGTAATCCCCTATATGGCTACACCTTC.

This chain links TRBV3-1 (or the pseudogene TRBV3-2) with TRBJ1-2; tentatively, D is TRBD1 (6 bases). The ends were cut back, 1 base at V and 7 bases at J, with 10 bases in the middle. Germline CDR1 is LGHDT and CDR2 is YNNKEL (reference sequence). The CDR3 runs to 13 residues. CDR3 residues: CASSQAKGGGYTF. In nucleotides, the CDR3 is TGTGCCAGCAGCCAAGCAAAAGGGGGTGGCTACACCTTC.

The chain has TRBV28 and TRBJ1-5; TRBD1 is a possible D gene (5 bases). The CDR3 has 15 amino acids. Germline V gene sequence: CDR1 MDHEN, CDR2 SYDVKM. With 6 bases removed from V and 4 bases from J, the gap between germline ends came to 16 bases. DNA of the CDR3: TGTGCCAGCAGCCGGCCTGGGCAGGGAAATCAGCCCCAGCATTTT. Amino acid sequence: CASSRPGQGNQPQHF.

This clone was observed once. The chain employs TRBV6-6 and TRBJ1-2, with D tentatively TRBD1 (5 bases). The CDR3 spans 14 residues. In germline, CDR1 is MNHNY, CDR2 SVGAGI (reference sequence). V lost 0 bases and J lost 4, with 9 bases in between. The CDR3 spells CASSYSADSYGYTF. The DNA for the CDR3 is TGTGCCAGCAGTTACTCGGCAGACAGCTATGGCTACACCTTC.

The gene calls are TRBV10-2 and TRBJ1-2; 10 bases are shared with TRBD1. The J segment lost 6 bases and the V segment lost 8 bases, leaving 6 bases of the junction unmatched. The length of the CDR3 is 13 residues. The germline CDR1 and CDR2 sequences are WSHSY and SAAADI. Here the CDR3 DNA reads TGCGCCAGCCGGGAAGACAGGGGGCATGGCTACACCTTC. Protein: CASREDRGHGYTF.

V and J are TRBV5-1 and TRBJ2-1, with 8 bases that match TRBD1. Germline lookup yields CDR1 SGHRS and CDR2 YFSETQ. With 4 bases clipped from V and 3 bases from J, the junction kept 3 bases outside the gene matches. The CDR3 consists of 14 residues. The CDR3 is CASSLGTGYNEQFF. The CDR3 nucleotides are TGCGCCAGCAGCCTAGGGACAGGCTACAATGAGCAGTTCTTC. The entire variable domain, with the rest obtained from reference TRBV5-1 and TRBJ2-1, is as follows: KAGVTQTPRYLIKTRGQQVTLSCSPISGHRSVSWYQQTPGQGLQFLFEYFSETQRNKGNFPGRFSGRQFSNSRSEMNVSTLELGDSALYLCASSLGTGYNEQFFGPGTRLTVL.

The chain has TRBV5-1 and TRBJ2-1; D not resolved. V gave up 5 bases and J gave up 6 bases, with 6 bases separating them. The CDR3 length is 11 residues. Germline V gene sequence: CDR1 SGHRS, CDR2 YFSETQ. The CDR3 DNA follows: TGCGCCAGCAGTATCGGCAATGAGCAGTTCTTC. Its protein product is CASSIGNEQFF.

The chain is built from TRBV2 and TRBJ2-1; 8 bases line up with TRBD1. With V trimmed by 5 bases and J by 3 bases, 6 bases remained unmatched. This CDR3 has 15 amino acids. Germline assignment: CDR1 SNHLY and CDR2 FYNNEI. As DNA, the CDR3 is TGTGCCAGCAGTAAAGACAGGGGTGGCTACAATGAGCAGTTCTTC. As protein: CASSKDRGGYNEQFF.

The chain couples TRBV29-1 to TRBJ2-5, with D possibly being TRBD2 (6 bases). CDR1 and CDR2 (germline): SQVTM, ANQGSEA. V shed 7 bases and J shed 5 bases, with 14 bases lying between them. The CDR3 runs to 12 residues. The CDR3 nucleotides read TGCAGCGGAGGGACTGCCGGGGAGACCCAGTACTTC. As protein: CSGGTAGETQYF.

The CDR3 DNA follows: TGTGCCAGCACCCTCTGGGGGGAGGGAGATCAGCCCCAGCATTTT. It is translated as CASTLWGEGDQPQHF. The rearrangement links TRBV28 to TRBJ1-5; possibly TRBD1 for D (5 bases). Trimming removed 7 bases from V and 5 bases from J, with 18 bases in between. The CDR3 is 15 residues long. From germline, CDR1 is MDHEN and CDR2 SYDVKM.

The V and J genes are TRBV10-1 and TRBJ2-6; weak D call: TRBD2 (5 bases). Germline V gene sequence: CDR1 WNHNN, CDR2 SYGVQD (reference sequence). The CDR3 spans 14 residues. Trimming took 3 bases from V and 2 from J, leaving 5 bases between them. The CDR3 here is CASSDGAGANVLTF. In DNA, the CDR3 is TGCGCCAGCAGTGACGGGGCTGGGGCCAACGTCCTGACTTTC.

This chain links TRBV30 with TRBJ1-5, with D possibly being TRBD1 (5 bases). CDR3 length equals 13 residues. Between the trimmed V and J ends, which lost 5 bases and 3 bases, there was a span of 11 bases. Germline CDR1 reads GTSNPN; CDR2 reads SVGIG (reference sequence). The CDR3 coding sequence is TGTGCCTGGGCCCTGGGGCACAATCAGCCCCAGCATTTT. This translates into CAWALGHNQPQHF.

The chain's CDR3 is CATTPQGATNVNYGYTF. CDR3 DNA sequence: TGCGCCACTACACCTCAGGGGGCTACGAACGTTAACTATGGCTACACCTTC. The chain links TRBV10-1 to TRBJ1-2; 8 nucleotides line up with TRBD1. Germline-derived CDR1 and CDR2 are WNHNN and SYGVQD (reference sequence). CDR3 length: 17 amino acids. The trim removed 10 bases at V and 1 base at J, leaving 17 bases unmatched.

V gene TRBV9 combines with J gene TRBJ2-3, with D uncertain. The CDR3 runs 13 residues. Germline CDR1 and CDR2: SGDLS and YYNGEE. The ends were cut back, 2 bases at V and 5 bases at J, with 9 bases in the middle. Here the CDR3 DNA reads TGTGCCAGCAGCGTCGACTTGTTAGATACGCAGTATTTT. Its protein is CASSVDLLDTQYF.

The rearrangement joins TRBV3-1 (or the pseudogene TRBV3-2) to TRBJ2-2; 7 positions agree with TRBD1. This CDR3 contains 14 residues. The V gene's germline CDR1 is LGHDT and CDR2 YNNKEL (reference sequence). J lost 0 bases, V lost 7 bases, and 2 bases had no gene match. DNA for the CDR3: TGTGCCAGCACAGGGGGAGCGAACACCGGGGAGCTGTTTTTT. Protein product: CASTGGANTGELFF.

CDR3 in amino acids: CASSAASREVGSYNSPLHF. The CDR3 DNA reads TGTGCCAGCAGCGCCGCATCGAGGGAGGTTGGGTCCTATAATTCACCCCTCCACTTT. The V call is TRBV5-6, the J call TRBJ1-6; no firm D call. This CDR3 is built from 19 residues. Trimming stripped 4 bases from V and 1 base from J, with 21 bases between. Germline CDR1 and CDR2: SGHDT and YYEEEE.

V usage is TRBV7-2 and J usage is TRBJ2-7; D is undetermined. V was pared by 3 bases and J by 4 bases, with 13 bases between. Germline V gene sequence: CDR1 SGHTA, CDR2 FQGNSA. The CDR3 has 14 residues. The DNA of the CDR3 is TGTGCCAGCAGCTTTGGTGACACGAGATACGAGCAGTACTTC. This translates into CASSFGDTRYEQYF. The variable domain in full, with the rest retrieved from reference TRBV7-2 and TRBJ2-7, is GAGVSQSPSNKVTEKGKDVELRCDPISGHTALYWYRQSLGQGLEFLIYFQGNSAPDKSGLPSDRFSAERTGGSVSTLTIQRTQQEDSAVYLCASSFGDTRYEQYFGPGTRLTVT.

The chain carries TRBV7-2 and TRBJ2-3, with 7 positions matching TRBD2. Unmatched junction bases numbered 15, after V lost 0 bases and J lost 0 bases. Germline lookup yields CDR1 SGHTA and CDR2 FQGNSA. This CDR3 contains 20 residues. As DNA, the CDR3 is TGTGCCAGCAGCTTAGCGAGAGTGCAGCGGGGTCCCACCAGCACAGATACGCAGTATTTT. It encodes CASSLARVQRGPTSTDTQYF. Filled out from reference TRBV7-2 and TRBJ2-3, the complete variable domain reads GAGVSQSPSNKVTEKGKDVELRCDPISGHTALYWYRQSLGQGLEFLIYFQGNSAPDKSGLPSDRFSAERTGGSVSTLTIQRTQQEDSAVYLCASSLARVQRGPTSTDTQYFGPGTRLTVL.